The present T cell receptor beta chain was sequenced within a study of shared clonotypes between healthy human individuals (dated by TCRdb to 2020 to 2021). In terms of the full investigation: The cohort included three men and a couple of women between 18 and 49 years of age. For each donor, three plates each were used for CD4 naive and CD4 memory, two plates were used for CD8 naive, and one plate was used for CD8 memory. To estimate repertoire size and how much clonotype sharing occurs between individuals, the study deeply sequenced the blood TCR repertoires of about five healthy adults. Libraries were prepared and TCR repertoires were sequenced by different laboratories using diverse techniques, in order to increase sequencing depth and limit assay-specific biases. Per donor, leukapheresis produced somewhere between about 0.8 and 9 billion PBMCs. Results and caveats for the whole study, not just this receptor: Higher generation probabilities were observed for clonotypes shared by all four sorted-subset donors than for non-shared clonotypes. Sampling was limited to blood, and TCR repertoires in tissue likely differ from TCR repertoires in blood. Estimated clonotype richness was generally larger for naive than for memory subsets. Pairwise subsampling led to the expectation that sequencing depth would affect the degree of clonotype sharing among donors. Rarefaction of sorted-subset datasets indicated incomplete sequencing despite the large sequencing depth. The small number of donors limited the genetic and exposure-history diversity represented. Sharing across several donors was observed for approximately 5% of naive CD4, over 3% of naive CD8, roughly 2.4% of memory CD4, and less than 0.45% of memory CD8 clonotypes.

The germline V gene yields SNHLY for CDR1 and FYNNEI for CDR2. The CDR3 holds 12 amino acids from the cysteine to the phenylalanine. Only the CDR3 portion is preserved as DNA: 36 bases, with reading frame beginning at the first base. The germline ends are 8 bases apart after V is trimmed by 6 bases and J by 6 bases. The donors were healthy, HIV-negative adults who had no recently reported acute infections or vaccinations. All donors were Caucasian adults living in Nashville, Tennessee, USA. CD4+ T cells were enriched by magnetic negative selection; naive cells were then positively selected on CD45RA, and the negative fraction formed the memory subset. Blood was obtained by leukapheresis, after which PBMCs were separated by Ficoll-Histopaque density gradient centrifugation and cryopreserved in liquid nitrogen vapor phase. Purity and quantity of every magnetically sorted T cell population were checked by analytical flow cytometry. Each sorted fraction had its genomic DNA isolated and then quantified by UV absorbance on a Nanodrop 2000c.

TCR CDR3 regions were amplified from genomic DNA by multiplex PCR using the deep immunoSEQ assay. Extracted genomic DNA from each cell subset was spread evenly across all wells of several immunoSEQ 96-well plates, with each plate serving as a replicate. For sorted subsets, about 0.2 ug genomic DNA, equal to tens of thousands of T cell genomes, was loaded into each replicate PCR. Purified libraries were quantified with a Qubit 3.0 fluorometer, sized on a Bioanalyzer 2100, and re-quantified with the KAPA Library Quantification kit. Every immunoSEQ 96-well plate was sequenced on a separate single-read 150-cycle Illumina NextSeq 550 flow cell. The study's own analysis went as follows. Because the immunoSEQ output included only junctional sequences and no quality scores, the filtering could not be the same as the filtering used for full-length reads. Sequences were annotated with PyIR, a Python wrapper for IgBLAST v1.9, using IMGT germline references to assign V/J genes and CDR3. Reads were removed for weak V/J assignments (E-value above 1e-6), missing CDR3, stop codons, out-of-frame junctions, or ambiguous translated residues. V3J clonotypes were defined as sequences sharing the same inferred V gene, J gene, and CDR3 amino acid sequence. To compute the percentage overlap between repertoires, the number of shared unique clonotypes was divided by the size of the smaller repertoire. Repertoire richness was assessed with RTK rarefaction, the Chao1 estimator, and Recon v2.1 estimates of unobserved clonotypes. Generation probabilities were computed with OLGA for all TCRbeta clonotypes obtained by the gDNA method from a few donors. TCRdb retrieved this table from immuneACCESS and kept in-frame rearrangements only. Not all clones are present; in checked studies, unresolved V genes account for under half, and no reason is known for the remainder. The V and J calls and the clone size are those of that table, but D and trimming were determined from the DNA. Recorded for this sample are about 1.5 million clones; roughly 96% of them occurred a single time. Of the sample, approximately 1.2% is held by the ten largest clones.

Comments on this clone: The clone's antigen remains unknown. Base qualities are missing; no much larger clone stands one base away.

Material: naive CD4+ T cells sorted from blood. The cell subset or site label, as the study defines it: CD45RA+ positively selected. The chain is encoded by TRBV2 joined to TRBJ2-2; TRBD2 is perhaps the D gene, given 5 matching bases. The sequence was obtained from a man younger than 40 in good health. The sequenced DNA: TGTGCCAGCAGCGAGCGGTCCGGGGAGCTGTTTTTT. Its protein product is CASSERSGELFF.